The 28 T cell receptor beta chains listed next were all sequenced from one sample in a study of blood T cells in healthy people across ages. Then a second PCR, running roughly 7 to 11 cycles, was carried out with a sample-barcoded 5' primer and a J-beta primer mix. TCRdb recomputed calls from the 5' RACE reads with MiXCR, one row per CDR3 protein. The table shows about 580,000 distinct CDR3 sequences, with roughly 43% occurring only once. The sample comprised blood. The receptors stem from an elderly man in good health.

CDR3: CASSPRLENTEAFF. The DNA of the CDR3 is TGTGCCAGCAGTCCCCGTCTCGAGAACACTGAAGCTTTCTTT. The chain combines TRBV12-3 or TRBV12-4 with TRBJ1-1; unclear D gene. This CDR3 spans 14 amino acids. V gave up 5 bases and J gave up 1 base, with 11 bases separating them.

This sequence joins TRBV29-1 and TRBJ1-2; D remains unclear. Germline V lookup: CDR1 SQVTM, CDR2 ANQGSEA. V lost 7 bases and J lost 10, with 28 bases in between. The CDR3 spans 15 residues. The CDR3 loop is CSAEAIRSEVDDYTF. The CDR3, as DNA: TGCAGCGCCGAGGCGATTCGGAGTGAGGTCGATGACTACACCTTC.

The chain has TRBV30 and TRBJ2-1, with D tentatively TRBD2 (6 bases). CDR1 and CDR2 (germline): GTSNPN, SVGIG (reference sequence). The germline V and J ends were trimmed by 3 bases and 5 bases, with 8 bases remaining between them. This CDR3 comprises 12 residues. Written as DNA, the CDR3 is TGTGCCTGGAGGGACTACCACAATGAGCAGTTCTTC. Translation gives CAWRDYHNEQFF.

This clonotype was observed a few times. The V and J genes are TRBV7-8 and TRBJ2-7, with 11 nucleotides matching TRBD1. Trimming at V came to 5 bases and at J to 3 bases, leaving 6 bases not matched to a gene. The CDR3 runs 15 residues. CDR1 and CDR2 from the germline V gene are SGHVS and FQNEAQ. The CDR3 DNA is TGTGCCAGCAGCCAAGGACAGGGGGCCTACTACGAGCAGTACTTC. Its protein product is CASSQGQGAYYEQYF.

The chain employs TRBV18 and TRBJ1-4; D gene ambiguous. The CDR3 sequence is 13 residues long. Trimming took 3 bases from V and 6 from J, leaving 8 bases between them. From germline, CDR1 is KGHSH and CDR2 LQKENI. The CDR3 loop is CASSPKVYEKLFF. The CDR3 DNA reads as TGTGCCAGCTCACCGAAGGTTTATGAAAAACTGTTTTTT.

The chain recombines TRBV14 with TRBJ1-6; no reliable D call. V lost 0 bases, J lost 6 bases, and 9 bases lay in between. This CDR3 is 15 amino acids long. Germline V gives CDR1 SGHDN, CDR2 FVKESK. CDR3 DNA: TGTGCCAGCAGCCAAGATCTAAGGACTAATTCACCCCTCCACTTT. This sequence encodes CASSQDLRTNSPLHF.

This clonotype has only a few counts. The chain is built from TRBV29-1 and TRBJ2-5; TRBD1 might be the D (5 bases). Trimming pared 7 bases from V and 7 bases from J, leaving 16 bases between. The CDR3 is 12 residues long. Germline assignment: CDR1 SQVTM and CDR2 ANQGSEA. DNA for the CDR3: TGCAGCGCCCTAAGGGGCCGAGGGACCCAGTACTTC. This codes for CSALRGRGTQYF.

This sequence joins TRBV28 and TRBJ1-2; a possible D gene is TRBD1 (6 bases). Trimming removed 4 bases at V and 7 bases at J, with 19 bases between. This CDR3 is built from 15 residues. CDR1 is MDHEN and CDR2 is SYDVKM in the germline V gene. This CDR3 reads CASSSNNRVSFGYTF. The DNA of the CDR3 is TGTGCCAGCAGTTCCAATAACAGGGTCTCCTTTGGCTACACCTTC.

This clonotype was recorded a few times. This chain connects TRBV20-1 to TRBJ2-7, with D perhaps assigned TRBD1 or TRBD2 (6 bases each). Germline-derived CDR1 and CDR2 are DFQATT and SNEGSKA (reference sequence). The CDR3 contains 15 residues. The V end lost 6 bases, the J end lost 3 bases, and 21 bases lay between the germline ends. CDR3 sequence: CSARSGIGGFYEQYF. The CDR3 bases are TGCAGTGCAAGGAGCGGAATAGGGGGGTTCTACGAGCAGTACTTC.

This clonotype was seen a few times. The V and J genes are TRBV4-3 and TRBJ2-3, with D perhaps matching TRBD2 (5 bases). Germline-derived CDR1 and CDR2 are LGHNA and YSLEER. Trimming removed 1 base at V and 1 base at J, with 9 bases between. CDR3 length: 15 amino acids. In DNA, the CDR3 is TGCGCCAGCAGCCAAGCGGGATTGCGCACAGATACGCAGTATTTT. It encodes CASSQAGLRTDTQYF.

The chain joins TRBV12-3 or TRBV12-4 to TRBJ2-7, with 7 bases that match TRBD1. The CDR3 contains 15 residues. Unmatched junction bases numbered 9, after V lost 5 bases and J lost 2 bases. CDR3 in amino acids: CASSRDSNPTYEQYF. The CDR3 DNA reads as TGTGCCAGCAGTCGGGACAGCAACCCGACCTACGAGCAGTACTTC.

On this clonotype: The junction departs from the called germline gene at one end, perhaps through a read error. This sequence joins TRBV20-1 and TRBJ2-7, with TRBD2 identical over 8 bases. This CDR3 has 17 residues. The germline gives CDR1 DFQATT, CDR2 SNEGSKA (reference sequence). The CDR3 reads CSARARHRSGRNYEQYF. The DNA for the CDR3 is TGCAGTGCTAGGGCCAGGCATCGGAGCGGGAGAAACTACGAGCAGTATTTC.

This clonotype was picked up a small number of times. This sequence joins TRBV7-2 and TRBJ2-1; D is possibly TRBD1 (6 bases). The CDR3 is 17 amino acids. CDR1 and CDR2 (germline): SGHTA, FQGNSA. The V end lost 2 bases, the J end lost 6 bases, and 20 bases lay between the germline ends. This CDR3 is CASSLFYGAGVGNEQFF. CDR3 DNA sequence: TGTGCCAGCAGCTTATTTTATGGAGCAGGGGTGGGCAATGAGCAGTTCTTC.

This rearrangement joins TRBV20-1 to TRBJ2-3; maybe TRBD2 (5 bases). Germline loops: CDR1 DFQATT, CDR2 SNEGSKA (reference sequence). The CDR3 runs to 14 residues. Trimming took off 5 bases at V and 6 bases at J, with 18 bases between the two ends. CDR3 residues: CSAEEPLPGDTQYF. The CDR3 DNA reads TGCAGTGCTGAAGAGCCGCTCCCGGGGGATACGCAGTATTTT.

This clonotype appeared many times. This chain connects TRBV7-2 to TRBJ1-1, with D perhaps matching TRBD1 (5 bases). This CDR3 has 15 residues. Between the trimmed V and J ends, which lost 0 bases and 1 base, there was a span of 9 bases. Germline V gives CDR1 SGHTA, CDR2 FQGNSA. The DNA for the CDR3 is TGTGCCAGCAGCTTAGCGGGCGGGGGGAACACTGAAGCTTTCTTT. This codes for CASSLAGGGNTEAFF.

This clonotype has only a few counts. The chain couples TRBV7-2 to TRBJ2-1; no clear D. The germline V and J ends were trimmed by 7 bases and 0 bases, with 13 bases remaining between them. The CDR3 extends over 15 amino acids. CDR1 SGHTA and CDR2 FQGNSA come from the germline V gene. The CDR3 bases are TGTGCCAGCACGAAGGCCGTAAGCTCCTACAATGAGCAGTTCTTC. Its translation: CASTKAVSSYNEQFF.

In this sample, this clonotype turned up a few times. The rearrangement joins TRBV12-3 or TRBV12-4 to TRBJ1-2; unclear D gene. The CDR3 has 11 amino acids. The V and J ends lost 4 bases and 4 bases respectively, with 4 bases between them. CDR3 loop: CASSYLYGYTF. The CDR3 DNA reads as TGTGCCAGCAGTTACCTCTATGGCTACACCTTC.

The chain recombines TRBV6-6 with TRBJ1-6; 9 positions match TRBD1. V dropped 5 bases and J dropped 4; count of bases not matched to a gene: 6. Germline V gene lookup returns CDR1 MNHNY and CDR2 SVGAGI (reference sequence). There are 16 residues in the CDR3. The CDR3 region is CASSRGQGQYNSPLHF. The CDR3 region has the DNA TGTGCCAGCAGTAGAGGACAGGGGCAATATAATTCACCCCTCCACTTT.

With regard to this clonotype: The junction shows a germline mismatch at one end, possibly a read error. The chain links TRBV20-1 to TRBJ2-5; D is unclear. The CDR3 covers 13 residues. CDR1 and CDR2 from the germline V gene are DFQATT and SNEGSKA (reference sequence). The CDR3, as DNA: TGCAGTGCCGTTGGCGGCCCCCAAGAGGCCCAGTACTTC. This encodes CSAVGGPQEAQYF.

The chain uses TRBV29-1 and TRBJ2-1; D not certain. Between the trimmed V and J ends, which lost 7 bases and 5 bases, there was a span of 12 bases. Germline V gene data show CDR1 as SQVTM and CDR2 as ANQGSEA. This CDR3 contains 12 residues. CDR3: CSATRQDNEQFF. The CDR3 region has the DNA TGCAGCGCTACCAGACAAGACAATGAGCAGTTCTTC.

The rearrangement links TRBV7-2 to TRBJ2-1; D is undetermined. Germline V gene sequence: CDR1 SGHTA, CDR2 FQGNSA. CDR3 size: 13 residues. The V gene lost 3 bases and the J gene lost 9 bases, with 12 bases spanning the gap. For the CDR3, the DNA is TGTGCCAGCAGCTTCAACTACTATAGTGAGCAGTTCTTC. Translating gives CASSFNYYSEQFF.

The chain links TRBV20-1 to TRBJ2-2, with D possibly being TRBD1 or TRBD2 (6 bases each). CDR1 and CDR2 (germline): DFQATT, SNEGSKA (reference sequence). The CDR3 has 14 amino acids. V lost 4 bases, J lost 4 bases, and 13 bases lay in between. This CDR3 is CSATRGTVTGELFF. CDR3 DNA: TGCAGTGCTACTAGGGGGACTGTCACCGGGGAGCTGTTTTTT.

This chain links TRBV14 with TRBJ2-6; D uncertain. The germline V gene encodes CDR1 SGHDN and CDR2 FVKESK. This CDR3 spans 17 amino acids. The V gene lost 0 bases and the J gene lost 0 bases, with 9 bases spanning the gap. CDR3 DNA: TGTGCCAGCAGCCAAGATGGACCCTTCTCTGGGGCCAACGTCCTGACTTTC. Translated, it gives CASSQDGPFSGANVLTF.

V is TRBV28 and J is TRBJ2-7; 9 bases are shared with TRBD1. The CDR3 spans 16 residues. Germline loops: CDR1 MDHEN, CDR2 SYDVKM. The V and J ends lost 6 bases and 3 bases, in that order; junction bases with no gene match: 12. For the CDR3, the DNA is TGTGCCAGCAGACCGCCGATTGGGACAGGGAACTACGAGCAGTACTTC. As protein: CASRPPIGTGNYEQYF.

This clonotype was counted a single time. The CDR3: CATSGQYGSNQPQHF. The DNA of the CDR3 is TGTGCCACCAGCGGACAATACGGAAGTAATCAGCCCCAGCATTTT. The chain employs TRBV15 and TRBJ1-5; the D gene is possibly TRBD1 (5 bases). The CDR3 is 15 residues long. Germline V CDR1 and CDR2: LNHNV, YYDKDF (reference sequence). Trimming took 5 bases from V and 4 from J, leaving 15 bases between them.

The chain carries TRBV6-5 and TRBJ2-2, with D perhaps being TRBD1 or TRBD2 (6 bases each). Trimming pared 6 bases from V and 7 bases from J, leaving 15 bases between. CDR1 and CDR2 from the germline V gene are MNHEY and SVGAGI. There are 14 residues in the CDR3. The CDR3 region has the DNA TGTGCCAGCAGCCCCTCGGGGGCCCACGGGGAGCTGTTTTTT. Protein: CASSPSGAHGELFF.

The rearrangement joins TRBV24-1 to TRBJ1-2, with TRBD1 matching 8 bases. The CDR3 loop spans 13 amino acids. Germline V gene sequence: CDR1 KGHDR, CDR2 SFDVKD. Germline trimming cut 5 bases from V and 5 bases from J; bases unmatched to any gene: 3. The chain's CDR3 is CATSAGQGYGYTF. DNA for the CDR3: TGTGCCACCAGTGCCGGACAGGGTTATGGCTACACCTTC.

Only a few counts were recorded for this clonotype. The chain has TRBV12-3 or TRBV12-4 and TRBJ2-4, with 10 bases lining up with TRBD1. J gave up 9 bases and V 5 bases, and 10 bases lay outside the gene matches. CDR3 size: 15 residues. The CDR3, as DNA: TGTGCCAGCAGTCCCGCCGACAGGGGGCTCAGCATTCAGTACTTC. It translates to CASSPADRGLSIQYF.